This is a list of T cell receptor beta chains from one sample in a study of shared clonotypes between healthy human individuals. Only in-frame clones appear in the TCRdb table, and some are missing; sequencing was by immunoSEQ multiplex PCR. Among under 700,000 clones listed, roughly 95% were seen once. The sample was naive CD8+ T cells sorted from blood. The source of these receptors is a woman under 40 in good health. Both conserved end residues are part of each CDR3. A D gene is named only where the DNA matches it firmly. Clone size is shown for a subset of rows, as once, few, many or a class of expanded clone.

NA	NA	TRBV10-3	TRBJ2-5	TGTGCCATAAGTGATATAGCGTTGGGAGAGACCCAGTACTTC	CAISDIALGETQYF
NA	NA	TRBV13	TRBJ2-1	TGTGCCAGCAGCTCCGTGAGGGAGTTCTACAATGAGCAGTTCTTC	CASSSVREFYNEQFF
NA	NA	TRBV6-5	TRBJ2-2	TGTGCCAGCAGTTACTCGGGGGGAACCGGGGAGCTGTTTTTT	CASSYSGGTGELFF
NA	NA	TRBV29-1	TRBJ2-7	TGCAGCGTTGACGCAGGGGCCGGCTACGAGCAGTACTTC	CSVDAGAGYEQYF
TRBD2	NA	TRBV27	TRBJ2-7	TGTGCCAGCAGTTTGGATAGCGGGAACCCCTACGAGCAGTACTTC	CASSLDSGNPYEQYF
NA	NA	TRBV5-1	TRBJ2-7	TGCGCCAGCAGCTTGTACTCCAGGGGAACATACGAGCAGTACTTC	CASSLYSRGTYEQYF
NA	NA	TRBV28	TRBJ1-2	TGTGCCAGCAGTTTAACGCCCGAAGGAACCCGCTATGGCTACACCTTC	CASSLTPEGTRYGYTF
NA	NA	TRBV7-2	TRBJ2-7	TGTGCCAGCGCACCTCCTTACTCCTACGAGCAGTACTTC	CASAPPYSYEQYF
NA	NA	TRBV27	TRBJ2-7	TGTGCCAGCAGTTTATCACCCCGGGATTCGACCTACGAGCAGTACTTC	CASSLSPRDSTYEQYF
NA	NA	TRBV18	TRBJ1-3	TGTGCCAGCTCACCACTCGACTGGAACTCTGGAAACACCATATATTTT	CASSPLDWNSGNTIYF
NA	NA	TRBV2	TRBJ1-2	TGTGCCAGCAGTGAAAACAGGGATAACACCTTC	CASSENRDNTF
NA	NA	TRBV2	TRBJ1-2	TGTGCCAGCAGATTACCCGGGTCGATCTATGGCTACACCTTC	CASRLPGSIYGYTF
TRBD2	NA	TRBV27	TRBJ2-7	TGTGCCACCTCCGGGACTAGCGGGGGTTACGAGCAGTACTTC	CATSGTSGGYEQYF
NA	NA	TRBV7-9	TRBJ2-3	TGTGCCAGCAGCTTAATCGGTTCAGGGGTTCAGGGAGATACGCAGTATTTT	CASSLIGSGVQGDTQYF
NA	NA	TRBV7-8	TRBJ2-3	TGTGCCAGCAGCTACAATGTGGGAGAGGGCACAGATACGCAGTATTTT	CASSYNVGEGTDTQYF
TRBD1	NA	TRBV5-6	TRBJ1-5	TGTGCCAGCAGCACTTCGACAGGGCGTCAGCCCCAGCATTTT	CASSTSTGRQPQHF
NA	NA	TRBV5-6	TRBJ2-5	TGTGCCAGCAGCCACGGGATACTGGTTCTAGGAGAGACCCAGTACTTC	CASSHGILVLGETQYF
NA	few	TRBV27	TRBJ2-7	TGTGCCAGCAGTTTACAAAGCTCCTACGAGCAGTACTTC	CASSLQSSYEQYF
NA	NA	TRBV6-5	TRBJ1-1	TGTGCCAGCACGACCATTCCGAACACTGAAGCTTTCTTT	CASTTIPNTEAFF
NA	NA	TRBV4-2	TRBJ1-2	TGTGCCAGCAGCCAAGAGGGACTTGGGTATGGCTACACCTTC	CASSQEGLGYGYTF
NA	NA	TRBV5-1	TRBJ2-7	TGCGCCAGCAGCTACGGAGGCTACGAGCAGTACTTC	CASSYGGYEQYF
NA	NA	TRBV6-1	TRBJ2-3	TGTGCCAGCAGGGCCGGGACCCTAGCGGATACGCAGTATTTT	CASRAGTLADTQYF
TRBD2	NA	TRBV5-6	TRBJ2-3	TGTGCCAGCAGCTCTAGCGGGGCCACAGATACGCAGTATTTT	CASSSSGATDTQYF
NA	NA	TRBV4-1	TRBJ2-7	TGCGCCAGCAGCCAAGTGAGATACTCCTACGAGCAGTACTTC	CASSQVRYSYEQYF
NA	NA	TRBV20-1	TRBJ1-2	TGCAGTGCTGGGTGGGACTATGGCTACACCTTC	CSAGWDYGYTF
TRBD2	NA	TRBV4-2	TRBJ2-7	TGTGCCAGCAGCGAGGGACTAGCGGGGTCCTACGAGCAGTACTTC	CASSEGLAGSYEQYF